This T cell receptor beta chain was sequenced during a study of identical twins. The study, taken as a whole, reports: Among out-of-frame alpha sequences shared by twins, low generation probability occurred in excess. Zero-insertion analyses could be partly confounded by invariant MAIT and iNKT cells. The more abundant beta clonotypes in cord blood had fewer insertions, and memory repertoires did not show this.

The cDNA had a unique molecular identifier and a template-switch universal primer site. From the 5' RACE reads, TCRdb called clonotypes with MiXCR, one entry per CDR3 protein. The sample contains 690,000 or so distinct CDR3 sequences, roughly 8% of which appear only once. This clonotype was seen a handful of times. Antigen: not known. V lost 9 bases and J lost 12, with 19 bases in between. The length of the CDR3 is 12 residues. The germline gives CDR1 KGHDR, CDR2 SFDVKD. A further study also used this sample, focusing on yellow fever vaccine responses in identical twins.

Source material: PBMCs. This TCR was recovered from a woman under 30 in good health. V and J are TRBV24-1 and TRBJ1-2; D not certain. The CDR3 region is CATERRAIGDTF. The CDR3 coding sequence is TGTGCCACCGAGAGGAGGGCTATAGGCGACACCTTC.